A selection of T cell receptor beta chains follows, all from one sample in a study of T cells in Graves' hyperthyroidism and ophthalmopathy. MiXCR, applied by TCRdb to the multiplex PCR reads, yields one record per CDR3 protein. The table has 350,000 to 450,000 distinct CDR3 sequences, over 13% seen once; the top ten hold 25% to 30%. Sequenced sample: blood. Every receptor here comes from a man aged 50-60 years with Graves' ophthalmopathy. The CDR3 runs from the conserved cysteine through the conserved F or W. The D gene is left open where the match is weak. A clone size is listed for some rows: how often the clone was seen (once, few, many), or a class if it is expanded.

>TRBJ2-3|TRBV20-1|.|.
TGCAGTGCTCTGGGGGGGGGCCGGACCGAGGGCACGCAGTATTTT
CSALGGGRTEGTQYF
>TRBJ2-7|TRBV7-9|.|TRBD2
TGTGCCAGCAGCTTAGGACTAGCGAGGAGCTCCTACGAGCAGTACTTC
CASSLGLARSSYEQYF
>TRBJ2-1|TRBV2|many|.
TGTGCCAGCAGAGAGCCCTTCGCAGGGGTCATCGACAATGAGCAGTTCTTC
CASREPFAGVIDNEQFF
>TRBJ2-1|TRBV10-3|many|TRBD2
TGTGCCATCAGGATACTAGCGGGAGAGTCAAGTGAGCAGTTCTTC
CAIRILAGESSEQFF
>TRBJ2-7|TRBV3-1|many|TRBD2
TGTGCCAGCAGCCAAGATCCCTCGGGACTAGCGGGAGGGGGCTCCTACGAGCAGTACTTC
CASSQDPSGLAGGGSYEQYF
>TRBJ2-2|TRBV12-3/TRBV12-4|few|TRBD2
TGTGCCAGCAGTTTGGGGCTAGCGGGAGTACCGAACACCGGGGAGCTGTTTTTT
CASSLGLAGVPNTGELFF
>TRBJ2-1|TRBV3-1|many|TRBD2
TGTGCCAGCAGCCAACGGACTAGCGGGGCCTACAATGAGCAGTTCTTC
CASSQRTSGAYNEQFF
>TRBJ2-5|TRBV5-6|many|TRBD1
TGTGCCAGCAGCTTACTTGGTGTAACAGGGGTTGAGACCCAGTACTTC
CASSLLGVTGVETQYF
>TRBJ2-1|TRBV7-2|.|TRBD2
TGTGTCAGCAGCTTTGGCGGGAGCTCCTACAATGAGCAGTTCTTC
CVSSFGGSSYNEQFF
>TRBJ2-5|TRBV6-1|few|.
TGTGCCAGCGGAATCCAACGGGTGAGAGTCGAGACCCAGTACTTC
CASGIQRVRVETQYF
>TRBJ2-7|TRBV28|many|TRBD1
TGTGCCAGCAGTTTAAGGGGACAGGGAGCCTACGAGCAGTACTTC
CASSLRGQGAYEQYF
>TRBJ2-7|TRBV6-1|.|.
TGTGCCAGCAGTGAAAGGGTAGTTCGTAGCGGCTACGAGCAGTACTTC
CASSERVVRSGYEQYF
>TRBJ2-3|TRBV5-8|many|TRBD1
TGTGCCAGCAGCATAGGGACAGGGGCAGGGGCAGATACGCAGTATTTT
CASSIGTGAGADTQYF
>TRBJ2-1|TRBV5-4|.|TRBD1
TGTGCCAGCAGCTTGCCGGACAGGGGAAATGAGCAGTTCTTC
CASSLPDRGNEQFF
>TRBJ1-3|TRBV5-1|.|.
TGCGCCAGCAGCTTGGGCGGCAGATCTGGAGACACCATATATTTT
CASSLGGRSGDTIYF
>TRBJ2-7|TRBV4-1|many|.
TGCGCCAGCAGCCAAGATAGCGGGCAGGGGGTCGGGTACGAGCAGTACTTC
CASSQDSGQGVGYEQYF
>TRBJ2-7|TRBV3-1|many|TRBD2
TGTGCCAGCAGCCATGGTCCTAGCGGGACCCAGAGCTCCTACGAGCAGTACTTC
CASSHGPSGTQSSYEQYF
>TRBJ2-7|TRBV3-1|few|.
TGTGCCAGCAGCCAAGCCAAAAGCGAGCAGTACTTC
CASSQAKSEQYF
>TRBJ1-2|TRBV12-3/TRBV12-4|many|TRBD1
TGTGCCAGCAGTACGCTCACAGGGGTGTGGGGCTACACCTTC
CASSTLTGVWGYTF
>TRBJ2-3|TRBV28|many|TRBD1
TGTGCCAGCAGTTCTAGTAAGGGACAGATGTCAGATACGCAGTATTTT
CASSSSKGQMSDTQYF
>TRBJ1-1|TRBV19|few|.
TGTGCCAGTAGTATAGATTTGGCATTCACTGAAGCTTTCTTT
CASSIDLAFTEAFF
>TRBJ1-4|TRBV29-1|.|.
TGCAGCGTTCGGACAGATGAGGATGAAAAACTGTTTTTT
CSVRTDEDEKLFF